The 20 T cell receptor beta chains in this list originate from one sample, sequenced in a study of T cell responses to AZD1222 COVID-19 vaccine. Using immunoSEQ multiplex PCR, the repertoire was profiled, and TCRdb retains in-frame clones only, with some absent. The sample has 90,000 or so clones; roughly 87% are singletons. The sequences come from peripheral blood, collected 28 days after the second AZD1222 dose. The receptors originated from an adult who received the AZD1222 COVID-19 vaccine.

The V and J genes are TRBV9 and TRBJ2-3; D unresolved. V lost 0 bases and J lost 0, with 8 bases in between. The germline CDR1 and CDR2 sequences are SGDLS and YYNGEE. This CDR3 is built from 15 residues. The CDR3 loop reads CASSVVGLSTDTQYF. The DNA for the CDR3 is TGTGCCAGCAGCGTAGTCGGGTTAAGCACAGATACGCAGTATTTT.

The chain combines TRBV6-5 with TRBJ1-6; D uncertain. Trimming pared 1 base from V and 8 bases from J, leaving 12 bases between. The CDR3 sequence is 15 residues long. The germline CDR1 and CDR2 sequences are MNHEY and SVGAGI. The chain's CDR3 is CASSYFLDSDSPLHF. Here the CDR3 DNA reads TGTGCCAGCAGTTACTTCTTAGATTCTGATTCACCCCTCCACTTT.

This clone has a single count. The chain's CDR3 is CASSSRGHFVGYTF. In nucleotides, the CDR3 is TGTGCCAGCAGTTCCAGGGGGCATTTCGTTGGCTACACCTTC. This chain uses TRBV27 with TRBJ1-2; TRBD1 agrees at 8 bases. Looked up from germline, CDR1 is MNHEY and CDR2 is SMNVEV (reference sequence). CDR3 length: 14 amino acids. V gave up 4 bases and J gave up 7 bases; unmatched junction bases: 8.

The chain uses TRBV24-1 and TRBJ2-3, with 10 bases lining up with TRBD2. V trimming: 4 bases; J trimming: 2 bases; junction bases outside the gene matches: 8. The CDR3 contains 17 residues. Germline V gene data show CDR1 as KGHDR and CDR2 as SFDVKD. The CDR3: CATSDFLAGGPTDTQYF. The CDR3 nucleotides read TGTGCCACCAGTGACTTTTTAGCGGGGGGCCCCACAGATACGCAGTATTTT.

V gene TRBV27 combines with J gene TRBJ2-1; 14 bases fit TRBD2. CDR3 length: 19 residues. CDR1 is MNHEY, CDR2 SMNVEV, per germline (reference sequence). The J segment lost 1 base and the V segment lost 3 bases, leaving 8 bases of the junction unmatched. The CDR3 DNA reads TGTGCCAGCAGTTTTTTGACTAGCGGGGGGGGGCGGTCCTACAATGAGCAGTTCTTC. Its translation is CASSFLTSGGGRSYNEQFF.

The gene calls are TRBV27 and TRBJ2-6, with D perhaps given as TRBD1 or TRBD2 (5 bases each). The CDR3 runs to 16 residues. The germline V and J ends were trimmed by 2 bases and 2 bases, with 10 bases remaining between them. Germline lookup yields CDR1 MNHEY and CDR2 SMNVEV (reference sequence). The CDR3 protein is CASSLIVGAGANVLTF. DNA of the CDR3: TGTGCCAGCAGTTTAATCGTGGGGGCTGGGGCCAACGTCCTGACTTTC.

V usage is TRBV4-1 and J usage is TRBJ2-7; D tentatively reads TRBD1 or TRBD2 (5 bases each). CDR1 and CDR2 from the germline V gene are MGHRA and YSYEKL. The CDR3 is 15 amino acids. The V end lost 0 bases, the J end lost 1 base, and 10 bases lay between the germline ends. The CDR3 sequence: CASSQEWDRSYEQYF. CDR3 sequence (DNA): TGCGCCAGCAGCCAAGAATGGGACCGATCCTACGAGCAGTACTTC.

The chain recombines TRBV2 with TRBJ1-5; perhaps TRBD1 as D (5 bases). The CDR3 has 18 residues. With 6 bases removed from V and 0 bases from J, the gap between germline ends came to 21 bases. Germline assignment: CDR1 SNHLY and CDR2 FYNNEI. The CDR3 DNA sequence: TGTGCCAGCAGCGGGGATACGACAGCTTCATATAGCAATCAGCCCCAGCATTTT. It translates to CASSGDTTASYSNQPQHF.

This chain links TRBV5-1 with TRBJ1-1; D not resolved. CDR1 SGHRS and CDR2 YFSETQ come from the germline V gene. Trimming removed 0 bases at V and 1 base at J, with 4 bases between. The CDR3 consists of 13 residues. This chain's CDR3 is CASSLGPNTEAFF. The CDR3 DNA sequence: TGCGCCAGCAGCTTGGGACCGAACACTGAAGCTTTCTTT.

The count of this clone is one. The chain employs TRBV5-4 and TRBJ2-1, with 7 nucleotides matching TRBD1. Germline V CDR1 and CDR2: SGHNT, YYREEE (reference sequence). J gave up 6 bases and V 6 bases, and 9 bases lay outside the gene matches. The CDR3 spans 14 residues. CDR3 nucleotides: TGTGCCAGCACTGACAGGGCACTATTCAATGAGCAGTTCTTC. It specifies CASTDRALFNEQFF.

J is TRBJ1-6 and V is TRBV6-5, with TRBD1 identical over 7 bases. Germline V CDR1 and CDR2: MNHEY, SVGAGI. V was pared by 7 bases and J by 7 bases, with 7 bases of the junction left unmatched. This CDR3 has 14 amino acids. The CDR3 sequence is CASKETGNNSPLHF. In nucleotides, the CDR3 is TGTGCCAGCAAAGAGACAGGGAACAATTCACCCCTCCACTTT.

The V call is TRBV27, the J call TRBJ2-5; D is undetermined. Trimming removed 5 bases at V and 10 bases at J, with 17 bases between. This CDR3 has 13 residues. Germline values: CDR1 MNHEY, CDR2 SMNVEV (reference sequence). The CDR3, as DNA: TGTGCCAGCAGTCCAGGTTCCAAGGGTGGCCAGTACTTC. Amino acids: CASSPGSKGGQYF.

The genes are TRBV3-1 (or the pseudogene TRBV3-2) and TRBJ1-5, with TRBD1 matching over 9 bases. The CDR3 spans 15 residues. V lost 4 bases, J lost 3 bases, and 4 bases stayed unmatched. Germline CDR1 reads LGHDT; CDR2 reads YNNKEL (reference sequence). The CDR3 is CASSRGQGLNQPQHF. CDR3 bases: TGTGCCAGCAGCCGGGGACAGGGACTCAATCAGCCCCAGCATTTT.

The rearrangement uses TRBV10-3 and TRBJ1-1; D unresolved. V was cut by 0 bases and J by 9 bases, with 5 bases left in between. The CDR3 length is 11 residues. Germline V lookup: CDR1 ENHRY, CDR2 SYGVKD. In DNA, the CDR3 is TGTGCCATCAGTGAGTCTCAGAAAGCTTTCTTT. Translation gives CAISESQKAFF.

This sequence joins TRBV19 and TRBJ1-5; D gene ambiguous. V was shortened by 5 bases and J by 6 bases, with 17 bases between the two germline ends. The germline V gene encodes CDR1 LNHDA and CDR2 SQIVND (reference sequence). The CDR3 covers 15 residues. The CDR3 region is CASSFRRVSGQPQHF. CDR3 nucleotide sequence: TGTGCCAGTAGTTTCAGACGGGTTAGCGGTCAGCCCCAGCATTTT.

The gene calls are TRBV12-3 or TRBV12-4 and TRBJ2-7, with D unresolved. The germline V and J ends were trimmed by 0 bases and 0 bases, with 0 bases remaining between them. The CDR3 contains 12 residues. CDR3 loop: CASSLASYEQYF. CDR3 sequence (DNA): TGTGCCAGCAGTTTAGCCTCCTACGAGCAGTACTTC.

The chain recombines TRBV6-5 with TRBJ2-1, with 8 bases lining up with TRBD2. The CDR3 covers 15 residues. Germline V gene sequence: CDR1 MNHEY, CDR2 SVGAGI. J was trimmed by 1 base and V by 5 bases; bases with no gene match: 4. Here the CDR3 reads CASSRGGGSYNEQFF. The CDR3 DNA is TGTGCCAGCAGTAGAGGCGGGGGGTCCTACAATGAGCAGTTCTTC.

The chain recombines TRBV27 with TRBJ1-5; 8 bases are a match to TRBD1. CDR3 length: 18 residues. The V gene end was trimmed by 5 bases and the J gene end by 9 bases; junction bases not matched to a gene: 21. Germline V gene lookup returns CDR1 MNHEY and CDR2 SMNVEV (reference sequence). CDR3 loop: CASSPWTGSLVFRRPQHF. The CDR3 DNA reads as TGTGCCAGCAGTCCCTGGACAGGGTCTCTTGTGTTTCGTCGGCCCCAGCATTTT.

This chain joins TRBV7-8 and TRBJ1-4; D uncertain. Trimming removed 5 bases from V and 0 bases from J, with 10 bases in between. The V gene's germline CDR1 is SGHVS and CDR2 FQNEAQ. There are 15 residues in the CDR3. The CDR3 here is CASSIRVATNEKLFF. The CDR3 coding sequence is TGTGCCAGCAGCATCCGGGTTGCAACTAATGAAAAACTGTTTTTT.

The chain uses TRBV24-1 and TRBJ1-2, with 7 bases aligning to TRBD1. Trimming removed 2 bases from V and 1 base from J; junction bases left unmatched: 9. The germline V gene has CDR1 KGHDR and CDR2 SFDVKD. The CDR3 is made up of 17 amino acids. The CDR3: CATSDWDSAGGNYGYTF. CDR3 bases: TGTGCCACCAGTGATTGGGACAGCGCTGGAGGTAACTATGGCTACACCTTC.